These T cell receptor beta chains were read from a single sample in a study of cytomegalovirus exposure and HLA in healthy donors. Here immunoSEQ multiplex PCR was the method, and the copy in TCRdb shows in-frame clones only, minus some. The data contain 90,000 to 140,000 clones, approximately 16% of them singletons. The sequencing input was PBMCs. Receptors originate from a female donor in good health and CMV-seronegative. CDR3s include the opening cysteine and the closing phenylalanine or tryptophan. The order of the fields is D gene, J gene, V gene, clone size, CDR3 protein, CDR3 DNA. D genes are given only for firm matches. The size entry is marked missing in some rows and otherwise reads once, few, many or a size class.

- | TRBJ2-5 | TRBV6-1 | few | CATRPGFQETQYF | TGTGCCACCAGACCGGGGTTCCAAGAGACCCAGTACTTC
- | TRBJ1-3 | TRBV4-3 | - | CASSQVPGFSGNTIYF | TGCGCCAGCAGCCAAGTTCCAGGTTTCTCTGGAAACACCATATATTTT
TRBD1 | TRBJ1-3 | TRBV4-3 | - | CASSQGTGAFSGNTIYF | TGCGCCAGCAGCCAGGGGACAGGGGCTTTCTCTGGAAACACCATATATTTT
- | TRBJ1-2 | TRBV2 | - | CASRNDRSNYGYTF | TGTGCCAGCAGAAACGACAGGAGTAACTATGGCTACACCTTC
- | TRBJ1-2 | TRBV27 | few | CASSSPARVGYTF | TGTGCCAGCAGTTCCCCCGCCAGGGTTGGCTACACCTTC
TRBD2 | TRBJ2-7 | TRBV4-3 | - | CASSQSLAGAYEQYF | TGCGCCAGCAGCCAATCCCTAGCGGGGGCCTACGAGCAGTACTTC
TRBD2 | TRBJ2-1 | TRBV27 | few | CASSFTGTSRRYNEQFF | TGTGCCAGCAGTTTCACCGGGACTAGCAGACGATACAATGAGCAGTTCTTC
- | TRBJ1-3 | TRBV5-6 | few | CASTFSVGNTIYF | TGTGCCAGCACCTTCTCGGTGGGAAACACCATATATTTT
TRBD1 | TRBJ1-2 | TRBV9 | - | CASSGQGNYGYTF | TGTGCCAGCAGCGGACAGGGTAACTATGGCTACACCTTC
TRBD1 | TRBJ1-6 | TRBV5-1 | few | CASSHGNRGNSPLHF | TGCGCCAGCAGCCACGGGAACAGGGGTAATTCACCCCTCCACTTT
TRBD1 | TRBJ2-5 | TRBV4-1 | - | CASSQREDRAETQYF | TGCGCCAGCAGCCAAAGGGAGGACAGGGCGGAGACCCAGTACTTC
TRBD2 | TRBJ2-1 | TRBV7-2 | few | CASSFSGSSRNEQFF | TGTGCCAGCAGCTTTAGCGGGAGTTCCCGGAATGAGCAGTTCTTC
- | TRBJ1-2 | TRBV7-2 | few | CASSPRGRRDGYTF | TGTGCCAGCAGCCCCAGAGGGCGACGGGATGGCTACACCTTC
- | TRBJ1-3 | TRBV9 | few | CASSVGNSGNTIYF | TGTGCCAGCAGCGTAGGTAACTCTGGAAACACCATATATTTT
- | TRBJ2-3 | TRBV5-6 | - | CASSMDQDTQYF | TGTGCCAGCAGCATGGACCAGGATACGCAGTATTTT
TRBD1 | TRBJ1-6 | TRBV19 | - | CASSIRDRGYNSPLHF | TGTGCCAGTAGTATTAGAGACAGGGGATATAATTCACCCCTCCACTTT
- | TRBJ1-1 | TRBV5-1 | few | CASSLGQADLGTEAFF | TGCGCCAGCAGCTTGGGACAGGCGGACCTGGGGACTGAAGCTTTCTTT
TRBD1 | TRBJ1-1 | TRBV18 | - | CASSLQGIVNTEAFF | TGTGCCAGCTCACTACAGGGGATTGTGAACACTGAAGCTTTCTTT
- | TRBJ1-2 | TRBV13 | - | CASTNERNPNGYTF | TGTGCCAGCACCAACGAGAGGAATCCTAATGGCTACACCTTC
TRBD2 | TRBJ2-5 | TRBV4-3 | - | CASSQDFRRPSGPSEETQYF | TGCGCCAGCAGCCAAGATTTCCGACGTCCTAGCGGCCCCTCGGAAGAGACCCAGTACTTC
- | TRBJ2-7 | TRBV21-1 | few | CASSKVPPLAGLSSYEQYF | TGTGCCAGCAGTAAAGTGCCTCCCCTAGCGGGCCTTAGCTCCTACGAGCAGTACTTC
- | TRBJ2-5 | TRBV7-7 | few | CASSLYTDETQYF | TGTGCTAGCAGCTTATATACAGACGAGACCCAGTACTTC
- | TRBJ2-1 | TRBV9 | few | CASSVGGPSSYNEQFF | TGTGCCAGCAGCGTTGGGGGCCCGAGCTCCTACAATGAGCAGTTCTTC
- | TRBJ2-7 | TRBV4-3 | - | CASSQEATREQYF | TGCGCCAGCAGCCAAGAGGCGACTCGGGAGCAGTACTTC
TRBD1 | TRBJ2-7 | TRBV4-1 | few | CASSQTRQGAPPEQYF | TGCGCCAGCAGCCAAACAAGACAGGGGGCCCCCCCCGAGCAGTACTTC
- | TRBJ2-1 | TRBV5-1 | few | CATRLDLSYNEQFF | TGCGCCACCCGACTAGACCTCTCCTACAATGAGCAGTTCTTC
- | TRBJ1-1 | TRBV28 | few | CASSLMGRTEAFF | TGTGCCAGCAGTTTAATGGGGCGGACTGAAGCTTTCTTT
TRBD1 | TRBJ2-5 | TRBV5-1 | few | CASSSGQGAKTQYF | TGCGCCAGCAGCTCCGGACAGGGGGCAAAGACCCAGTACTTC
- | TRBJ1-2 | TRBV6-1 | - | CASSEARAYGYTF | TGTGCCAGCAGTGAAGCCAGGGCCTATGGCTACACCTTC
TRBD2 | TRBJ2-1 | TRBV5-1 | few | CASSWTSGGFGNEQFF | TGCGCCAGCAGCTGGACAAGCGGGGGGTTTGGCAATGAGCAGTTCTTC
- | TRBJ1-1 | TRBV18 | few | CASSPPGEGTEAFF | TGTGCCAGCTCACCACCAGGGGAAGGCACTGAAGCTTTCTTT
- | TRBJ2-7 | TRBV4-3 | few | CASSVRDGSSYEQYF | TGCGCCAGCAGCGTCCGGGACGGGAGCTCCTACGAGCAGTACTTC
TRBD1 | TRBJ1-1 | TRBV11-3 | few | CASSIDRGTEAFF | TGTGCCAGCAGCATAGACAGGGGCACTGAAGCTTTCTTT
TRBD2 | TRBJ2-5 | TRBV9 | - | CASSPRLAGGETQYF | TGTGCCAGCAGCCCGCGACTAGCGGGAGGAGAGACCCAGTACTTC